This T cell receptor beta chain comes out of a study of beta chain features in type 1 diabetes. The isolated RNA, all of it, was reverse transcribed, so expressed TCRB transcripts were what got sequenced. Profiled with immunoSEQ multiplex PCR; TCRdb holds only in-frame clones, not every one. There are nearly 250,000 clones in the sample; 68% occur only once, and around 0.05% lies in the top ten. This clone has more than one count but fewer than ten. CDR1 is ENHRY and CDR2 is SYGVKD in the germline V gene. The V and J ends lost 4 bases and 0 bases respectively, with 13 bases between them. The CDR3 has 15 residues.

The chain carries TRBV10-3 and TRBJ2-7, with D possibly matching TRBD1 (5 bases). This sequence originates from a man aged 25 to 40 in good health. Sequencing input: naive CD4+ T cells from blood. CDR3 sequence: CAISVNRYSSYEQYF. CDR3 nucleotides: TGTGCCATCAGTGTTAACAGGTATAGCTCCTACGAGCAGTACTTC.